The subject of this entry is one T cell receptor beta chain. The sample is drawn from a study of blood T cell repertoires in COVID-19. Across the whole study: Acute and convalescent COVID-19 specimens originated in the United States, Italy and Spain. Nucleic acid was either cDNA or gDNA, and it came from T cells, B-cell-depleted T cells, or PBMCs.

In the authors' workflow: Counts of nucleated cells, estimated from reference gene primer amplification, were obtained. Clones were sequenced by immunoSEQ multiplex PCR, and TCRdb holds only the in-frame ones, with some missing. D and trimming were read from the DNA, whereas the V and J calls and clone size are those reported in that table. Counted here are approximately 210,000 clones, around 80% occurring once; the ten biggest clones make up around 5.4%. The CDR3 totals 15 residues. CDR1 is MRHNA, CDR2 SNTAGT, per germline. The junction had 6 bases not matched to a gene; V was cut back by 6 bases and J by 4 bases.

The receptor was derived from a human donor in a cohort sampled during active COVID-19. Sequencing input: peripheral blood. V and J are TRBV6-4 and TRBJ2-6, with TRBD1 matching over 7 bases. The CDR3 coding sequence is TGTGCCAGCAGCTTCGACAGGGCCGGGGCCAACGTCCTGACTTTC. Protein: CASSFDRAGANVLTF.